This TCR beta chain was sequenced during a study of T cell responses to AZD1222 COVID-19 vaccine. Regarding the study as a whole: Just a handful of people given AZD1222 tested seropositive at baseline. Clonal diversity was possibly underestimated; the donors were predominantly white British and more often female. The breadth and depth of Spike-specific TCRs increased once two AZD1222 doses had been given.

Profiling relied on immunoSEQ multiplex PCR, and the TCRdb table lists in-frame clones only, not all of them. The data contain some 94,000 clones, around nine tenths of them seen just once; the ten biggest clones take up roughly 13%. The CDR3 has 14 residues. Germline V gene data show CDR1 as KGHSH and CDR2 as LQKENI. With 6 bases clipped from V and 7 bases from J, the junction kept 8 bases outside the gene matches. A word on this clone: Its antigen is currently unknown.

Sequences were derived from peripheral blood, sampled on day 0 of AZD1222 vaccination. This chain links TRBV18 with TRBJ1-1; 10 nucleotides align to TRBD1. The sequence was collected from an adult in good health. The CDR3 sequence is CASSPGTGDSEAFF. DNA of the CDR3: TGTGCCAGCTCGCCTGGGACAGGGGATAGTGAAGCTTTCTTT.